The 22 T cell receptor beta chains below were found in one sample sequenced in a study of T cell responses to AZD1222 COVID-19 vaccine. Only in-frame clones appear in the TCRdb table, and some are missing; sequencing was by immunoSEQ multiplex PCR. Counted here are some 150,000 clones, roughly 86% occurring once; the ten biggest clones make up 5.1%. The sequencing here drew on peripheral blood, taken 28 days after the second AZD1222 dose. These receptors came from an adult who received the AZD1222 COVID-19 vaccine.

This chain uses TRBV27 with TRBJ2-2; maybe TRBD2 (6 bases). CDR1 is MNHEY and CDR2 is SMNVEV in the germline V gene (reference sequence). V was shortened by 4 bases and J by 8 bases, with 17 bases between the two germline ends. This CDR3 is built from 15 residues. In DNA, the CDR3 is TGTGCCAGCAGTTGGGGACTGGGGGGACGGGGGGAGCTGTTTTTT. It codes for CASSWGLGGRGELFF.

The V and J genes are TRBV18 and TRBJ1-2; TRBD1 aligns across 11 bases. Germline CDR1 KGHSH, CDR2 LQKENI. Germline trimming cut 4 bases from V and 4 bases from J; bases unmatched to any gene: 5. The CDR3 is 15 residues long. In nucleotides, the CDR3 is TGTGCCAGCTCACAGCCGGGACAGGGGGGCTATGGCTACACCTTC. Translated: CASSQPGQGGYGYTF. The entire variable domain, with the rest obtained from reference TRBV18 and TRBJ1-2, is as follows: NAGVMQNPRHLVRRRGQEARLRCSPMKGHSHVYWYRQLPEEGLKFMVYLQKENIIDESGMPKERFSAEFPKEGPSILRIQQVVRGDSAAYFCASSQPGQGGYGYTFGSGTRLTVV.

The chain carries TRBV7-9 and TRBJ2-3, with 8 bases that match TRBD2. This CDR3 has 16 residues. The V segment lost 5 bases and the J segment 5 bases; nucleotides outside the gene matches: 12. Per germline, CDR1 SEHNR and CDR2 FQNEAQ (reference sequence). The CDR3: CASSQGREVIGDTQYF. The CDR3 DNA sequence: TGTGCCAGCAGCCAAGGGCGGGAGGTAATAGGAGATACGCAGTATTTT. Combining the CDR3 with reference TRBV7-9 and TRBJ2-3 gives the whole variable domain DTGVSQNPRHKITKRGQNVTFRCDPISEHNRLYWYRQTLGQGPEFLTYFQNEAQLEKSRLLSDRFSAERPKGSFSTLEIQRTEQGDSAMYLCASSQGREVIGDTQYFGPGTRLTVL.

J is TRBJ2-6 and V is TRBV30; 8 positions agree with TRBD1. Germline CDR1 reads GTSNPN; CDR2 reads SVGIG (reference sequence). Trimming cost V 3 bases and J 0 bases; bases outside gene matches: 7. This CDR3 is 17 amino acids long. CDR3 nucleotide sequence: TGTGCCTGGAGACCCCGGACAGGGACCTCTGGGGCCAACGTCCTGACTTTC. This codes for CAWRPRTGTSGANVLTF.

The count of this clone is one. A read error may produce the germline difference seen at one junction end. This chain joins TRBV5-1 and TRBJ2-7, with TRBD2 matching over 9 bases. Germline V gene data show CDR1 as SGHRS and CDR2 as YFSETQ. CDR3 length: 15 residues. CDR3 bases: TGCGCCAGCAGCGATAGCGGGAGTCCCTCCGACGAGCAGTACTTC. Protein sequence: CASSDSGSPSDEQYF.

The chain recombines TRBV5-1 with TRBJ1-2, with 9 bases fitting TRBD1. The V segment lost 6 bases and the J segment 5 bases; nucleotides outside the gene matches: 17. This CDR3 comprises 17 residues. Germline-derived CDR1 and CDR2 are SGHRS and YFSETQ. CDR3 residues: CASNPGSGQGSFYGYTF. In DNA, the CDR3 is TGCGCCAGCAACCCTGGATCGGGACAGGGATCCTTTTATGGCTACACCTTC.

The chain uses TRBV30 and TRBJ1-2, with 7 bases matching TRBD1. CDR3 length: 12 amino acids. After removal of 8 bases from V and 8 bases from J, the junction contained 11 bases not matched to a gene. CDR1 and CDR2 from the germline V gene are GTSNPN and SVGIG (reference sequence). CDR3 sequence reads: CAERQGSLGYTF. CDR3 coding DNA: TGTGCCGAGAGACAGGGTTCGTTGGGCTACACCTTC. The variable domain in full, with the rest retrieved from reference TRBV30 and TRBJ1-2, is SQTIHQWPATLVQPVGSPLSLECTVEGTSNPNLYWYRQAAGRGLQLLFYSVGIGQISSEVPQNLSASRPQDRQFILSSKKLLLSDSGFYLCAERQGSLGYTFGSGTRLTVV.

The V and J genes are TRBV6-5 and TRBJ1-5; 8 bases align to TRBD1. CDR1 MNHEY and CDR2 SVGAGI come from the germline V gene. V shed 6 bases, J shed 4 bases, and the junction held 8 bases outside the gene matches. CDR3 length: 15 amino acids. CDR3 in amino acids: CASSVDRGLNQPQHF. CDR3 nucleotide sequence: TGTGCCAGCAGCGTCGACAGGGGATTGAATCAGCCCCAGCATTTT.

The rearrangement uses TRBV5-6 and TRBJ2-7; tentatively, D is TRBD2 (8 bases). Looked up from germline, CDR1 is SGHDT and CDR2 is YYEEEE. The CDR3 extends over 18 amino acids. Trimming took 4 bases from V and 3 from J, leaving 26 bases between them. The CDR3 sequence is CASSPRGGWTGGDYEQYF. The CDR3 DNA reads TGTGCCAGCAGCCCTCGAGGGGGCTGGACGGGAGGGGACTACGAGCAGTACTTC.

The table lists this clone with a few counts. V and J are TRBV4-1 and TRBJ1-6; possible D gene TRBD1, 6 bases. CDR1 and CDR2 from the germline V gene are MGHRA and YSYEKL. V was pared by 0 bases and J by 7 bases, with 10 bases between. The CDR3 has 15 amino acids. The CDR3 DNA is TGCGCCAGCAGCCAAGATATCACAGGGAATTCACCCCTCCACTTT. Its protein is CASSQDITGNSPLHF.

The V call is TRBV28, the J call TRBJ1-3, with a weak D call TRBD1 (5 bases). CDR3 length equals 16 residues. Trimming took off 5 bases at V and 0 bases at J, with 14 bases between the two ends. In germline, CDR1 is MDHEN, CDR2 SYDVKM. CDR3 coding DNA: TGTGCCAGCAGTCGACCAGGGTCCAGCTCTGGAAACACCATATATTTT. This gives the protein CASSRPGSSSGNTIYF.

The CDR3 here is CASLRTSVNTGELFF. In nucleotides, the CDR3 is TGTGCCAGCCTCAGGACTAGCGTGAACACCGGGGAGCTGTTTTTT. The rearrangement uses TRBV2 and TRBJ2-2; TRBD2 matches 9 bases. Per the germline V gene, CDR1 is SNHLY and CDR2 is FYNNEI. The junction had 5 bases not matched to a gene; V was cut back by 8 bases and J by 1 base. This CDR3 region has 15 residues. The whole variable domain, remainder taken from reference TRBV2 and TRBJ2-2, is EPEVTQTPSHQVTQMGQEVILRCVPISNHLYFYWYRQILGQKVEFLVSFYNNEISEKSEIFDDQFSVERPDGSNFTLKIRSTKLEDSAMYFCASLRTSVNTGELFFGEGSRLTVL.

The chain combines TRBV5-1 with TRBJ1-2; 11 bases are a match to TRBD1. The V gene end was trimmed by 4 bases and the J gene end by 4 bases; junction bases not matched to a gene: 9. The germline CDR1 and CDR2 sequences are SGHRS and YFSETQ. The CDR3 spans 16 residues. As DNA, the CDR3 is TGCGCCAGCAGCCCCAGGACAGGGGGCATCAGCTATGGCTACACCTTC. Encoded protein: CASSPRTGGISYGYTF.

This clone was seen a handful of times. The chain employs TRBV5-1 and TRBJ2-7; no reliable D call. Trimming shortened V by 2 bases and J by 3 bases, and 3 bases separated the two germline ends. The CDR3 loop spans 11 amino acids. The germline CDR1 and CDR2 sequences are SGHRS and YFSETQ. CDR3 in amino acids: CASSLGYEQYF. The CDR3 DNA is TGCGCCAGCAGCTTAGGCTACGAGCAGTACTTC.

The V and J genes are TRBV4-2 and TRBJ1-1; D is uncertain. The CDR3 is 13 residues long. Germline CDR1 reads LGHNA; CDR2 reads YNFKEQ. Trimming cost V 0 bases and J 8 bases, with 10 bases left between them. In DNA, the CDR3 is TGTGCCAGCAGCCAAGAAACCACAAAGGAAGCTTTCTTT. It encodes CASSQETTKEAFF.

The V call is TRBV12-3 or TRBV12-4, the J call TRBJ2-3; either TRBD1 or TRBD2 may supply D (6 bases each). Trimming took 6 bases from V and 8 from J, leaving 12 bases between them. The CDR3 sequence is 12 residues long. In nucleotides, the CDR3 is TGTGCCAGCAGGAGGGGGGAGCTTACGCAGTATTTT. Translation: CASRRGELTQYF.

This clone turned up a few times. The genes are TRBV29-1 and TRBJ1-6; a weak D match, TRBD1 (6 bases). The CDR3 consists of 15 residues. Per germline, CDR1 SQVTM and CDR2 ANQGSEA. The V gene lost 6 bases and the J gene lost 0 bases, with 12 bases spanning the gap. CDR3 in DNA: TGCAGCGTCAGTCTGGACAGCTCCTATAATTCACCCCTCCACTTT. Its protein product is CSVSLDSSYNSPLHF.

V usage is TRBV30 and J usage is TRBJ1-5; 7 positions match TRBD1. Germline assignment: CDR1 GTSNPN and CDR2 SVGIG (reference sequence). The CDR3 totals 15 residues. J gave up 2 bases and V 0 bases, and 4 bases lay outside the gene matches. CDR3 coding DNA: TGTGCCTGGAGTGTACTTGGACAGGGCAATCAGCCCCAGCATTTT. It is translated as CAWSVLGQGNQPQHF.

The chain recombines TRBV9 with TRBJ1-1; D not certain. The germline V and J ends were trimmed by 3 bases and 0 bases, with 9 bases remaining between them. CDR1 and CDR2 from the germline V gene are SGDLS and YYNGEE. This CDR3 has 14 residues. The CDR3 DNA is TGTGCCAGCAGCGCGAGCCTTATGAACACTGAAGCTTTCTTT. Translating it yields CASSASLMNTEAFF. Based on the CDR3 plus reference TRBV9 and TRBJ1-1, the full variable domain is DSGVTQTPKHLITATGQRVTLRCSPRSGDLSVYWYQQSLDQGLQFLIQYYNGEERAKGNILERFSAQQFPDLHSELNLSSLELGDSALYFCASSASLMNTEAFFGQGTRLTVV.

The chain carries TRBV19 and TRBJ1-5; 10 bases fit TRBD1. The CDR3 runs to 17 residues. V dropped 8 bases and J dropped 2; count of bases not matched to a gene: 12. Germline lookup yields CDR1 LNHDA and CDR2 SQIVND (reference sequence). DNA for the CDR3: TGTGCCAGTTTGCCTTGGGACAGGGGAAGGGGCAATCAGCCCCAGCATTTT. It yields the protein CASLPWDRGRGNQPQHF.

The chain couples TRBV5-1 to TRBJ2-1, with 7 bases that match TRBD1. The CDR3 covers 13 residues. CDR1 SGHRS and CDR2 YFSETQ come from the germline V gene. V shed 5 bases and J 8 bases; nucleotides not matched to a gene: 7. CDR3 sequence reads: CASSSTGSDEQFF. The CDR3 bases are TGCGCCAGCAGTTCGACAGGGAGCGATGAGCAGTTCTTC.

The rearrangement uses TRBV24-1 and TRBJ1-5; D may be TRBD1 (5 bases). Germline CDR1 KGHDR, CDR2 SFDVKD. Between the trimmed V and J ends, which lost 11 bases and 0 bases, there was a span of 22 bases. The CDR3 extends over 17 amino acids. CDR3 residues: CAIPPVRGRFSNQPQHF. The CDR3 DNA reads TGTGCCATCCCTCCGGTGAGGGGTCGTTTTAGCAATCAGCCCCAGCATTTT.